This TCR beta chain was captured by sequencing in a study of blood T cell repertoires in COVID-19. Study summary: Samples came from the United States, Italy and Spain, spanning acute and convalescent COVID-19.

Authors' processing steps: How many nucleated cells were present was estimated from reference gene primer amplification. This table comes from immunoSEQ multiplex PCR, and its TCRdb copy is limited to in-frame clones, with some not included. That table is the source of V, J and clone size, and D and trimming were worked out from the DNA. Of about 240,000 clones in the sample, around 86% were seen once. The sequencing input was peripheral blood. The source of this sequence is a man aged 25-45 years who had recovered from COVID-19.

CDR3 nucleotides: TGTGCCAGCAGCTTAGGAGTAGCGGGGGGGCCGCTGGACACCGGGGAGCTGTTTTTT. This translates into CASSLGVAGGPLDTGELFF. V is TRBV7-6 and J is TRBJ2-2; 11 positions match TRBD2. CDR3 length: 19 amino acids. Trimming took 1 base from V and 3 from J; bases not matched to a gene: 10. Looked up from germline, CDR1 is SGHVS and CDR2 is FNYEAQ.